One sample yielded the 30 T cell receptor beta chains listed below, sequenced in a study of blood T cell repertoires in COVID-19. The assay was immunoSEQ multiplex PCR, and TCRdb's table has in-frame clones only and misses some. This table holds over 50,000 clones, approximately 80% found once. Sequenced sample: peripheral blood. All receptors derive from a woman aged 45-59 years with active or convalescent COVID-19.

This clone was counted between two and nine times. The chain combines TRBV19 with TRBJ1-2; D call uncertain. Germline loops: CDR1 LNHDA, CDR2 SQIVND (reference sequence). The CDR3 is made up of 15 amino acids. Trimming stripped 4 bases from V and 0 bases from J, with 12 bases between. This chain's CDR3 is CASSTGRTTNYGYTF. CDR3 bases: TGTGCCAGTAGTACGGGGAGAACGACTAACTATGGCTACACCTTC.

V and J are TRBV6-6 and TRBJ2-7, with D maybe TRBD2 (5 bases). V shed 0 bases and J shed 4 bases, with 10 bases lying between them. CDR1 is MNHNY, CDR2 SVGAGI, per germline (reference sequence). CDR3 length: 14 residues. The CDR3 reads CASSYSGRLYEQYF. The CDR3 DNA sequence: TGTGCCAGCAGTTACTCGGGGAGACTTTACGAGCAGTACTTC.

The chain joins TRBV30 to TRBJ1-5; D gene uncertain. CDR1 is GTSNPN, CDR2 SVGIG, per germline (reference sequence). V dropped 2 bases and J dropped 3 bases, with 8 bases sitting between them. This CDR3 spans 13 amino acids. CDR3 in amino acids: CAWSSKNNQPQHF. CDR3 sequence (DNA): TGTGCCTGGAGTTCTAAAAACAATCAGCCCCAGCATTTT.

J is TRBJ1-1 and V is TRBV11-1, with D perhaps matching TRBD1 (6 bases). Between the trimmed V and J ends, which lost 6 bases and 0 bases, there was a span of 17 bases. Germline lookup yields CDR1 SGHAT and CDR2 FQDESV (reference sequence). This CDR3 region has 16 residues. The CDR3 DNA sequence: TGTGCCAGCAGACACACCTCAGGGGTCATGAACACTGAAGCTTTCTTT. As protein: CASRHTSGVMNTEAFF.

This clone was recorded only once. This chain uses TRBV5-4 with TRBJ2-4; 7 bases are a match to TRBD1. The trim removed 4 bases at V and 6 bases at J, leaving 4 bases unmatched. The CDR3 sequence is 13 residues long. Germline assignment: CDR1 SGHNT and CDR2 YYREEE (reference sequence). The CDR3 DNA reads TGTGCCAGCAGCCCACAGGGGAGAAACATTCAGTACTTC. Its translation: CASSPQGRNIQYF.

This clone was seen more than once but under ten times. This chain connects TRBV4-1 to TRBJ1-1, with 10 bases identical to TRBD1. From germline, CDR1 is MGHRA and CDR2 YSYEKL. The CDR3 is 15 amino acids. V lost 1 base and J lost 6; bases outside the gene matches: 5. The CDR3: CASSQGDDRGPEAFF. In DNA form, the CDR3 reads TGCGCCAGCAGCCAAGGCGACGACAGGGGGCCTGAAGCTTTCTTT.

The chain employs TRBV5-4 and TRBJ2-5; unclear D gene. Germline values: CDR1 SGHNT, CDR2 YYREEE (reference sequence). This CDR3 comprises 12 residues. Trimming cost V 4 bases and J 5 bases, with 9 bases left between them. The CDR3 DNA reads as TGTGCCAGCAGCCTGCAGGCGGAGACCCAGTACTTC. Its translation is CASSLQAETQYF.

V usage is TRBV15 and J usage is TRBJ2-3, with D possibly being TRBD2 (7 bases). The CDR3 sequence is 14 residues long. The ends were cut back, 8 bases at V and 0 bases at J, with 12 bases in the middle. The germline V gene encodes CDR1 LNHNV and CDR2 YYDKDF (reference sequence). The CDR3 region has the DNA TGTGCCACCGCAAGGGGGGGGAGCACAGATACGCAGTATTTT. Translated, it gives CATARGGSTDTQYF. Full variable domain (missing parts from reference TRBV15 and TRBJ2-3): DAMVIQNPRYQVTQFGKPVTLSCSQTLNHNVMYWYQQKSSQAPKLLFHYYDKDFNNEADTPDNFQSRRPNTSFCFLDIRSPGLGDTAMYLCATARGGSTDTQYFGPGTRLTVL.

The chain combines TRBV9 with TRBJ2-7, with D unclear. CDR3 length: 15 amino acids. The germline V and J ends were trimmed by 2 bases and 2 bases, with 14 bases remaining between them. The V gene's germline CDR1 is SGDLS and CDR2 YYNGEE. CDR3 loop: CASSVGLGPPYEQYF. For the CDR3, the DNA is TGTGCCAGCAGCGTGGGTCTTGGGCCGCCCTACGAGCAGTACTTC.

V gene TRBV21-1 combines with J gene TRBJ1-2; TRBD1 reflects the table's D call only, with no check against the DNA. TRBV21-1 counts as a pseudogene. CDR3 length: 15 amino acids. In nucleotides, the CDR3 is TGTGCCAGCAGCAAAGCTGAAAGGCAGGTCTATGGCTACACCTTC. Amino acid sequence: CASSKAERQVYGYTF.

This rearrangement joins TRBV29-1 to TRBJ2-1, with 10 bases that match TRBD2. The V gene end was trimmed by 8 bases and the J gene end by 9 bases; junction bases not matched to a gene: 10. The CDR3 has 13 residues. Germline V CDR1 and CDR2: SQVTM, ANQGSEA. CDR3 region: CSSGTSVKGEQFF. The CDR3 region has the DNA TGCAGCTCAGGGACTAGCGTTAAGGGTGAGCAGTTCTTC.

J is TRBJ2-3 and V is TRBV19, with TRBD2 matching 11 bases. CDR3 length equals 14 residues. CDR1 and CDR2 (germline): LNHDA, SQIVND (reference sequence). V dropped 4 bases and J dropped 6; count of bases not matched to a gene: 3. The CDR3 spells CASSSSGREDTQYF. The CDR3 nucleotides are TGTGCCAGTAGTAGTAGCGGGAGGGAGGATACGCAGTATTTT.

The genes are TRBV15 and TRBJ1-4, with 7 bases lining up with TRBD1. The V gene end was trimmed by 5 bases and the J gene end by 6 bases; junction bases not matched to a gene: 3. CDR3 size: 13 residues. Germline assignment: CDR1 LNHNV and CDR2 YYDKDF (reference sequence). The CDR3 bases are TGTGCCACCAGCGGACAGGAGTATGAAAAACTGTTTTTT. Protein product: CATSGQEYEKLFF.

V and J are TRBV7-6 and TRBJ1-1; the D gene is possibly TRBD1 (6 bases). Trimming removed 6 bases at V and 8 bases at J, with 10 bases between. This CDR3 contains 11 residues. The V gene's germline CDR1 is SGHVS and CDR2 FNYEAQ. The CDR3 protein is CASRTGTEAFF. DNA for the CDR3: TGTGCCAGCAGAACCGGGACAGAAGCTTTCTTT.

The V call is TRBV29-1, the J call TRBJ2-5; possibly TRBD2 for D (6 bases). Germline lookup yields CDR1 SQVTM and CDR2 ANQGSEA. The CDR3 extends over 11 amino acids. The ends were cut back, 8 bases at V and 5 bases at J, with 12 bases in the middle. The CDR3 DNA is TGCAGCCTCGGGGGAAGTGAGACCCAGTACTTC. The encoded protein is CSLGGSETQYF.

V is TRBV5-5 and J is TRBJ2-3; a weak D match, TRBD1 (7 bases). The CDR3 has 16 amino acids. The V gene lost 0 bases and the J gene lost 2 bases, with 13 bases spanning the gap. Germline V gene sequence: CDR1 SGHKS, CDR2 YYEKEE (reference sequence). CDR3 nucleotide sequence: TGTGCCAGCAGCTTGGGTCCAGGGGGGATCACAGATACGCAGTATTTT. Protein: CASSLGPGGITDTQYF. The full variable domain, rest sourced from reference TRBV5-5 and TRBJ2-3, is DAGVTQSPTHLIKTRGQQVTLRCSPISGHKSVSWYQQVLGQGPQFIFQYYEKEERGRGNFPDRFSARQFPNYSSELNVNALLLGDSALYLCASSLGPGGITDTQYFGPGTRLTVL.

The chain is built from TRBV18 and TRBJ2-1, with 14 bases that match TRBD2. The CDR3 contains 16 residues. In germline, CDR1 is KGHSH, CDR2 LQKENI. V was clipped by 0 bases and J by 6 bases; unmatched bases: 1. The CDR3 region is CASSPPGLAGVNEQFF. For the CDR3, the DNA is TGTGCCAGCTCACCACCGGGACTAGCGGGAGTCAATGAGCAGTTCTTC.

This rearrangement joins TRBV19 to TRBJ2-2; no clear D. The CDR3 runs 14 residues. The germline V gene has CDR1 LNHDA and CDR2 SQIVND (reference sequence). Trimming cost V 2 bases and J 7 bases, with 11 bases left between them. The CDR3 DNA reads TGTGCCAGTAGTATATCGTCCTACGGCGGGGAGCTGTTTTTT. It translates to CASSISSYGGELFF.

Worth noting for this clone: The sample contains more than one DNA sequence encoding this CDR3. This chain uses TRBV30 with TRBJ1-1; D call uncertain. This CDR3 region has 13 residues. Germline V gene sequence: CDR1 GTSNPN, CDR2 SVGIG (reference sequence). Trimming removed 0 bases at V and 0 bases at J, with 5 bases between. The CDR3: CAWSVQLNTEAFF. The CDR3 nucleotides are TGTGCCTGGAGTGTACAGCTGAACACTGAAGCTTTCTTT.

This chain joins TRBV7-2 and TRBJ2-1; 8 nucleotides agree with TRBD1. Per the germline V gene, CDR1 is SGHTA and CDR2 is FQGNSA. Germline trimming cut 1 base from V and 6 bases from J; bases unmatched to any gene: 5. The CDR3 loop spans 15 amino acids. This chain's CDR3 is CASSLVGRGRNEQFF. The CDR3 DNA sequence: TGTGCCAGCAGCTTAGTCGGCAGGGGGCGCAATGAGCAGTTCTTC.

CDR3 sequence reads: CASDPSARGDTQYF. The CDR3 DNA follows: TGTGCTAGTGACCCTTCGGCGCGCGGAGATACGCAGTATTTT. The J gene is TRBJ2-3, the V gene TRBV12-5; no definite D call. Germline CDR1 LGHNT, CDR2 FRNRAP. The CDR3 has 14 residues. Trimming took 7 bases from V and 5 from J, leaving 16 bases between them.

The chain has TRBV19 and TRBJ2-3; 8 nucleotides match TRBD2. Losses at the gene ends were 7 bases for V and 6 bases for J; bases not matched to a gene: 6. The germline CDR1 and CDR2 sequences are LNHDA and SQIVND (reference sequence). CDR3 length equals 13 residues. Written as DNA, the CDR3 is TGTGCCAGTAACGTAGCGGGAAGTGATACGCAGTATTTT. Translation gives CASNVAGSDTQYF.

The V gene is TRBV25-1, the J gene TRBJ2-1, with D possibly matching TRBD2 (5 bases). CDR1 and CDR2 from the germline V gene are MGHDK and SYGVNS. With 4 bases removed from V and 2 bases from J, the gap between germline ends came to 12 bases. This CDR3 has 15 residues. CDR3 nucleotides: TGTGCCAGCAGTGTCGGGTCGGGAACCTACAATGAGCAGTTCTTC. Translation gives CASSVGSGTYNEQFF.

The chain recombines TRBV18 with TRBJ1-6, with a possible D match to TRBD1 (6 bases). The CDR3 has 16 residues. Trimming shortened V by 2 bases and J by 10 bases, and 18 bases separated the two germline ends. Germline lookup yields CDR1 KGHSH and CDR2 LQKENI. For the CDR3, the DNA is TGTGCCAGCTCACCATTTCCTCTACAGGGCCACTCACCCCTCCACTTT. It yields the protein CASSPFPLQGHSPLHF. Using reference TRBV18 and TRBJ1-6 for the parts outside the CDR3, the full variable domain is NAGVMQNPRHLVRRRGQEARLRCSPMKGHSHVYWYRQLPEEGLKFMVYLQKENIIDESGMPKERFSAEFPKEGPSILRIQQVVRGDSAAYFCASSPFPLQGHSPLHFGNGTRLTVT.

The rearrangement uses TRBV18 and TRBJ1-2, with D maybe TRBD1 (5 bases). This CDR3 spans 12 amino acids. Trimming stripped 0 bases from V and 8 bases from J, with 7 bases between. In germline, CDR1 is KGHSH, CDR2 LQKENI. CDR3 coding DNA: TGTGCCAGCTCACCACCGAACAGGGGCTACACCTTC. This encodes CASSPPNRGYTF.

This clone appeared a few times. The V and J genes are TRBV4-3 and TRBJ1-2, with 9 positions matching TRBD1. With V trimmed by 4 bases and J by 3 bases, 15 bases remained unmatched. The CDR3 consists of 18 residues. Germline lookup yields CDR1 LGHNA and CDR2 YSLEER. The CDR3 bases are TGCGCCAGCAGCCGAACCCGGATACAGGGGGCGACGGACTATGGCTACACCTTC. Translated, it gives CASSRTRIQGATDYGYTF.

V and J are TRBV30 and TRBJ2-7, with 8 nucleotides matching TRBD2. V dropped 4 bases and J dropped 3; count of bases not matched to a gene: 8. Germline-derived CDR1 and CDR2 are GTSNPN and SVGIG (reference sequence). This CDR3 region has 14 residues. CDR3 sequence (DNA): TGTGCCTGGACCGCCGGGAGGGGTTACTACGAGCAGTACTTC. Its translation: CAWTAGRGYYEQYF.

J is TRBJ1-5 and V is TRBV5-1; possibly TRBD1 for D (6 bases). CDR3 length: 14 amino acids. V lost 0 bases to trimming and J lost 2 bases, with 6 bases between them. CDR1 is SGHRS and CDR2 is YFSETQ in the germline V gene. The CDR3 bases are TGCGCCAGCAGCTTGGAGGGGGGCAATCAGCCCCAGCATTTT. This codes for CASSLEGGNQPQHF.

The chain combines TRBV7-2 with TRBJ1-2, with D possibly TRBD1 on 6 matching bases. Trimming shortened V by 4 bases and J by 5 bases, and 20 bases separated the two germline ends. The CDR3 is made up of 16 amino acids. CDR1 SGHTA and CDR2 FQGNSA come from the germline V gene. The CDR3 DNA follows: TGTGCCAGCAGCTGGGACATCGGCGTACTTGGGTATGGCTACACCTTC. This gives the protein CASSWDIGVLGYGYTF. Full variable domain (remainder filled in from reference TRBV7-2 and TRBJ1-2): GAGVSQSPSNKVTEKGKDVELRCDPISGHTALYWYRQSLGQGLEFLIYFQGNSAPDKSGLPSDRFSAERTGGSVSTLTIQRTQQEDSAVYLCASSWDIGVLGYGYTFGSGTRLTVV.

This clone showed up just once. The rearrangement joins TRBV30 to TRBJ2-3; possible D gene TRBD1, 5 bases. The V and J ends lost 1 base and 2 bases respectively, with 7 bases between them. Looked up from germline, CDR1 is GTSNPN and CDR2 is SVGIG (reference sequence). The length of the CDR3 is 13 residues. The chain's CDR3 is CAWSGGHTDTQYF. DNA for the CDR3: TGTGCCTGGAGTGGAGGACACACAGATACGCAGTATTTT.